This entry lists 10 T cell receptor beta chains sequenced from one sample in a study of blood T cell repertoires in COVID-19. TCRdb's table, derived via immunoSEQ multiplex PCR, lists solely in-frame clones and lacks some. Found here are some 390,000 clones, about 89% of them singletons; the top ten hold roughly 2%. The sequencing sample was made of peripheral blood. Every receptor here comes from a woman aged 55-70 years with COVID-19, enrolled during active disease.

This chain uses TRBV6-5 with TRBJ2-2, with 8 bases identical to TRBD1. CDR3 length: 13 amino acids. The V gene end was trimmed by 6 bases and the J gene end by 6 bases; junction bases not matched to a gene: 3. The germline gives CDR1 MNHEY, CDR2 SVGAGI. As DNA, the CDR3 is TGTGCCAGCAGGGAGACAGGGGCCGGGGAGCTGTTTTTT. This translates into CASRETGAGELFF.

The rearrangement joins TRBV5-4 to TRBJ2-7; 8 positions agree with TRBD1. CDR1 is SGHNT, CDR2 YYREEE, per germline (reference sequence). V dropped 0 bases and J dropped 5; count of bases not matched to a gene: 1. CDR3 length equals 13 residues. CDR3 protein: CASSLAGGHEQYF. The CDR3 region has the DNA TGTGCCAGCAGCTTGGCAGGGGGCCACGAGCAGTACTTC.

The chain carries TRBV4-1 and TRBJ1-5; perhaps TRBD1 as D (5 bases). Germline values: CDR1 MGHRA, CDR2 YSYEKL. The CDR3 is 15 amino acids. V was trimmed by 1 base and J by 7 bases, leaving 14 bases between them. The CDR3 here is CASSQGTGLHQPQHF. CDR3 DNA: TGCGCCAGCAGCCAAGGAACAGGTTTGCACCAGCCCCAGCATTTT.

The chain employs TRBV3-1 (or the pseudogene TRBV3-2) and TRBJ2-7, with TRBD1 identical over 10 bases. Germline CDR1 reads LGHDT; CDR2 reads YNNKEL (reference sequence). This CDR3 contains 16 residues. V lost 4 bases and J lost 2; bases outside the gene matches: 8. In DNA, the CDR3 is TGTGCCAGCAGCCCGAGGGGACAGGGGACTACCTACGAGCAGTACTTC. It codes for CASSPRGQGTTYEQYF.

This chain joins TRBV3-1 (or the pseudogene TRBV3-2) and TRBJ1-1; TRBD1 might be the D (5 bases). This CDR3 has 15 residues. CDR1 and CDR2 from the germline V gene are LGHDT and YNNKEL (reference sequence). Trimming removed 4 bases at V and 6 bases at J, with 18 bases between. CDR3 region: CASSPWTNQDAEAFF. The CDR3 bases are TGTGCCAGCAGCCCCTGGACAAATCAAGACGCTGAAGCTTTCTTT.

The chain couples TRBV10-3 to TRBJ2-7, with no clear D. Germline CDR1 is ENHRY and CDR2 is SYGVKD. The CDR3 loop spans 12 amino acids. Trimming stripped 2 bases from V and 5 bases from J, with 7 bases between. CDR3 region: CAISETANEQYF. In DNA form, the CDR3 reads TGTGCCATCAGTGAGACAGCTAACGAGCAGTACTTC.

This sequence joins TRBV2 and TRBJ1-6; D is undetermined. The germline CDR1 and CDR2 sequences are SNHLY and FYNNEI. V gave up 11 bases and J gave up 9 bases, with 14 bases separating them. The CDR3 is 12 residues long. CDR3 protein: CAGRDFVSPLHF. The CDR3 region has the DNA TGTGCCGGGAGAGATTTCGTTTCACCCCTCCACTTT. Complete variable domain (other parts from reference TRBV2 and TRBJ1-6): EPEVTQTPSHQVTQMGQEVILRCVPISNHLYFYWYRQILGQKVEFLVSFYNNEISEKSEIFDDQFSVERPDGSNFTLKIRSTKLEDSAMYFCAGRDFVSPLHFGNGTRLTVT.

With respect to this clone: This same CDR3 is encoded by further DNA sequences in the sample. The rearrangement uses TRBV7-3 and TRBJ1-3; the match to TRBD1 covers 7 bases. The length of the CDR3 is 15 residues. J was trimmed by 0 bases and V by 5 bases; bases with no gene match: 4. Per the germline V gene, CDR1 is SGHTA and CDR2 is FQGTGA. The CDR3 here is CASSRTGSSGNTIYF. CDR3 DNA: TGTGCCAGCAGCCGGACAGGTTCCTCTGGAAACACCATATATTTT.

This clone showed up just once. The J gene is TRBJ2-5, the V gene TRBV18, with D tentatively TRBD1 (6 bases). V lost 4 bases to trimming and J lost 2 bases, with 14 bases between them. Germline V gives CDR1 KGHSH, CDR2 LQKENI. The CDR3 runs 15 residues. The CDR3 coding sequence is TGTGCCAGCTCACTACAGGGTAGGGGACAAGAGACCCAGTACTTC. This gives the protein CASSLQGRGQETQYF.

The rearrangement uses TRBV6-1 and TRBJ1-1; the D is unclear. The germline V and J ends were trimmed by 3 bases and 4 bases, with 15 bases remaining between them. CDR1 is MNHNS, CDR2 SASEGT, per germline. This CDR3 has 15 amino acids. The CDR3 DNA reads TGTGCCAGCAGTGAGCCTGGAGAAGTGCTCACTGAAGCTTTCTTT. Its protein product is CASSEPGEVLTEAFF.